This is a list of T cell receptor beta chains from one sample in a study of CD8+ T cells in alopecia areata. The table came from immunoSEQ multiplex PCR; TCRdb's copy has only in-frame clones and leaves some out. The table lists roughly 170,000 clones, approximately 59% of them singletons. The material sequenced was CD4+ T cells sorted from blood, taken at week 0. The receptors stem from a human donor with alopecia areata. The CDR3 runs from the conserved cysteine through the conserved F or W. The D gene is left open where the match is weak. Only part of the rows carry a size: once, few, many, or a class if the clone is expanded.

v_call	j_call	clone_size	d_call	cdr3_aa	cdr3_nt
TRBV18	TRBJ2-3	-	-	CASSPSGGTDTQYF	TGTGCCAGCTCACCCTCCGGGGGCACAGATACGCAGTATTTT
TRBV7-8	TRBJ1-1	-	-	CASSFSENTEAFF	TGTGCCAGCAGCTTTAGTGAGAACACTGAAGCTTTCTTT
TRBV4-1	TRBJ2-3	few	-	CASSQEGGTDTQYF	TGCGCCAGCAGCCAAGAGGGGGGCACAGATACGCAGTATTTT
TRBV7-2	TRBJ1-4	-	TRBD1	CASSRTGTGFEKLFF	TGTGCCAGCAGCCGCACCGGGACAGGGTTTGAAAAACTGTTTTTT
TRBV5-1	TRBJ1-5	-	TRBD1	CASSPGQGNQPQHF	TGCGCCAGCAGCCCTGGACAGGGCAATCAGCCCCAGCATTTT
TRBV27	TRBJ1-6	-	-	CASSGRGGEDSPLHF	TGTGCCAGCAGTGGTAGGGGGGGGGAGGATTCACCCCTCCACTTT
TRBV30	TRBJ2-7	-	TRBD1	CAWSLNRGYSYEQYF	TGTGCCTGGAGTCTCAACAGGGGTTACTCCTACGAGCAGTACTTC
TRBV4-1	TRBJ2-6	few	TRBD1	CASSPTGASGANVLTF	TGCGCCAGCAGCCCAACAGGGGCCTCTGGGGCCAACGTCCTGACTTTC
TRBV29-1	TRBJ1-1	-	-	CSASGQLVPEAFF	TGCAGCGCCTCGGGACAATTAGTCCCTGAAGCTTTCTTT
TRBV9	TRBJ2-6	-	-	CASSSRNGANVLTF	TGTGCCAGCAGCTCCAGGAACGGGGCCAACGTCCTGACTTTC